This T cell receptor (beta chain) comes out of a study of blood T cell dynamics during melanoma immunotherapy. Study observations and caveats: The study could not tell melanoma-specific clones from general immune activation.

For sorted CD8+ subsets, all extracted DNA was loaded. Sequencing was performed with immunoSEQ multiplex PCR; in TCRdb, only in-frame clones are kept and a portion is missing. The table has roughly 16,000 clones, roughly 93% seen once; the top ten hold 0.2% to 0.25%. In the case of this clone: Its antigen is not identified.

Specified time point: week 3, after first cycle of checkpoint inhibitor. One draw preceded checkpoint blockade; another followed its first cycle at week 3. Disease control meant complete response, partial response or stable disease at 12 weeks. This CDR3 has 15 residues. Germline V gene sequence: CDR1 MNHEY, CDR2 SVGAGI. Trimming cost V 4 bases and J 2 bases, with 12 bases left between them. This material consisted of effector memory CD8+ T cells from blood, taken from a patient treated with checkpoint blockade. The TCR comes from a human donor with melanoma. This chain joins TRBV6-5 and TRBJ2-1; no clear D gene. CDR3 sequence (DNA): TGTGCCAGCAGTTCCTTCGTGCCAGCCTACAATGAGCAGTTCTTC. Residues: CASSSFVPAYNEQFF.